This entry is about one TCR beta chain. This clonotype showed up just a few times. Its antigen is still unknown. Per-base quality was not reported, and no clone a single base away is much larger than it. The library was made by 5' RACE. Sequencer: Illumina HiSeq 2500. A second PCR of 7 to 11 cycles was performed with a sample-barcoded 5' primer and a J-beta primer mix. A unique molecular identifier was introduced onto each TCR beta cDNA molecule by a template-switch 5' adaptor carrying 12 random nucleotides. Each sample yielded at least 2.5 million CDR3-containing paired-end reads. The Mint cDNA synthesis kit, primed by a TRBC-specific oligonucleotide, was used to synthesize first-strand cDNA from all RNA. Following uracil-DNA glycosylase treatment, a first 18-cycle PCR with universal primers M1SS and BC2_uni_R was performed on all cDNA. Per the source publication's procedure: Normalization of each sample was performed by random selection of 1 million high-quality reads, each carrying a distinct molecular identifier. Reads with shared molecular identifiers were discarded instead of being binned into consensus sequences. MiTCR, with a Q25 quality threshold and the strictest error-elimination algorithm, was used for CDR3 identification, clonotype clustering and error correction. A nonparametric unseen species model with Euler transformation was used to estimate lower-bound total TCR beta diversity. TCRdb reprocessed the public reads (quality trimming at Q25 with fastp, clone calling with MiXCR) and kept in-frame beta chains. When rows share a CDR3 protein, they turn into one entry using the most common DNA and genes. The V and J calls and clone size come from TCRdb's table, not from the authors' own analysis. The sample records around 1,100,000 distinct CDR3 sequences, under 40% of which are singletons. Clones ranked in the top ten supply about 12% of the sample.

V and J are trimmed by 0 bases and 0 bases, and the gene matches miss 7 bases of the junction. CDR1 is given as SGDLS and CDR2 as YYNGEE, both from the germline V gene. The CDR3, from cysteine to phenylalanine, totals 17 residues. The retained sequence is limited to the CDR3, 51 bases, with the frame set at the first base. The record originates from a study of blood T cells in healthy people across ages (dated by TCRdb to between 2014 and 2016). A note on the overall study: In model experiments, template switching captured about one uniquely barcoded TCR beta cDNA molecule for every two T cells. The study measured age-related changes in TCR beta repertoire diversity using deep sequencing normalized with unique cDNA molecular identifiers. The donors were divided into four age groups: young (average around 17 years), middle-aged (under 40), aged (approximately 59) and long-lived (about 84). To avoid experimental bias, donors of different ages were spread randomly across the sequencing lanes. The study analyzed two additional independent replicas of 1 million unique cDNA reads from the same blood draw for two donors, one aged 18 to 29 and one aged 80 or older. Overall results and qualifications from the work: Compared with the aged group, the long-lived group had more naive CD4+ T cells, fewer expanded clones and increased TCR diversity, a pattern suggesting age selection. Since profiling was done on bulk unsorted PBMCs, naive and antigen-experienced compartments could not be conclusively compared. There was a strong correlation between observed TCR beta diversity and the percentage of naive T cells measured by flow cytometry. Because the CMV infection status of the donors was unknown, age-related changes in expanded clonotypes may potentially have been confounded. Observed TCR beta diversity per million T cells fell roughly linearly with age, and a significant reduction was already apparent by age about 36. Estimates of total diversity based on one million sequenced T cells were considered lower bounds and underestimates.

The 39 donors, aged about 6 to 95 years, were systemically healthy Caucasian individuals from Russia. Each donor gave roughly 9.5 milliliters of peripheral blood, collected into EDTA-treated Vacutainer tubes. PBMCs were isolated by Ficoll-Paque density-gradient centrifugation, with at least 6 million obtained per sample. Trizol reagent was used to extract total RNA from the PBMCs, yielding at least 5.5 micrograms per sample. For every donor, flow cytometry on a PBMC aliquot measured the percentage of naive CD45RAhigh/CD27high T cells. The origin of this receptor is a man between 18 and 29 years old in good health. Sequencing input: blood. The sequence is built from TRBV9 and TRBJ2-3, and TRBD1 aligns with 7 junction nucleotides. The DNA sequence follows: TGTGCCAGCAGCGTAGGACGGACACAGGGGAGCACAGATACGCAGTATTTT. This is translated as CASSVGRTQGSTDTQYF.